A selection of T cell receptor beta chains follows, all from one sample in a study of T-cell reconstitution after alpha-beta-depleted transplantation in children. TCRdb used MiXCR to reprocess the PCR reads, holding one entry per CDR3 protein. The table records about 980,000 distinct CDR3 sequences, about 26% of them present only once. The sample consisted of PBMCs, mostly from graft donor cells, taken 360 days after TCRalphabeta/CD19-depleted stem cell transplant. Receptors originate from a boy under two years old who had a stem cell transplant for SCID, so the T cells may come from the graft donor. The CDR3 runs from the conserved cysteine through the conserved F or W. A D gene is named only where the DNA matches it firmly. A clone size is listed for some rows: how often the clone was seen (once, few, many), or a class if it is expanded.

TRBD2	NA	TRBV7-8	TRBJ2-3	CASSLSTSGGAGADTQYF	TGTGCCAGCAGCTTATCGACTAGCGGGGGGGCAGGAGCAGATACGCAGTATTTT
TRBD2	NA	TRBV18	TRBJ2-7	CASSPLPPQGERGYEQYF	TGTGCCAGCTCACCACTCCCACCCCAGGGCGAGCGGGGCTACGAGCAGTACTTC
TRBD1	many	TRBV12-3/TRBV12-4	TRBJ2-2	CASSLGQGRTGELFF	TGTGCCAGCTCACTAGGACAGGGCCGCACCGGGGAGCTGTTTTTT
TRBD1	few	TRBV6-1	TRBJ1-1	CASGGTGVPRTEAFF	TGTGCCAGCGGCGGGACAGGGGTTCCGAGGACTGAAGCTTTCTTT
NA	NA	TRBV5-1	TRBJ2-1	CASSAWNEQFF	TGCGCCAGCTCCGCTTGGAATGAGCAGTTCTTC
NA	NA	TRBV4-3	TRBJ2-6	CASSQDRIGATSGANVLTF	TGCGCCAGCAGCCAAGATCGGATAGGGGCGACGTCCGGGGCCAACGTCCTGACTTTC
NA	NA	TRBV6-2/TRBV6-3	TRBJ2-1	CASSSGSNEQFF	TGTGCCAGCAGCTCTGGCTCCAATGAGCAGTTCTTC
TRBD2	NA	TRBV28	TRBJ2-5	CASSRRGGIAETQYF	TGTGCCAGCAGTCGGCGGGGGGGAATTGCGGAGACCCAGTACTTC
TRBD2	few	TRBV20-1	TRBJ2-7	CSARRGNYEQYF	TGCAGTGCTAGGCGGGGGAACTACGAGCAGTACTTC
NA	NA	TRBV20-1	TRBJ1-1	CSARDWPTVENTEAFF	TGCAGTGCTAGAGATTGGCCCACGGTTGAGAACACTGAAGCTTTCTTT
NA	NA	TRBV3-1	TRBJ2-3	CASSQEGLDQDTQYF	TGTGCCAGCAGCCAAGAGGGCCTAGACCAAGATACGCAGTATTTT